These 21 T cell receptor beta chains share one sample of origin, sequenced in a study of CD8 T cells in ankylosing spondylitis. The study's findings and limits: Characteristic of ankylosing spondylitis blood, it appeared, was a TCR beta motif comprising eight highly homologous variants.

What these receptors recognize is not known. Each CDR3 protein gets one entry after TCRdb re-called the 5' RACE reads with MiXCR. The sample records around 430,000 distinct CDR3 sequences, 15% to 20% being singletons. The sequencing input was blood, either unsorted or a sorted T cell fraction (not recorded which). The receptors shown here come from a male donor with ankylosing spondylitis.

The chain is built from TRBV5-1 and TRBJ1-2; 7 bases are shared with TRBD1. CDR3 length: 15 amino acids. CDR1 is SGHRS and CDR2 is YFSETQ in the germline V gene. J gave up 4 bases and V 4 bases, and 10 bases lay outside the gene matches. CDR3 DNA sequence: TGCGCCAGCAGCCCGAGGGGGCCAGGGACCTATGGCTACACCTTC. Translating it yields CASSPRGPGTYGYTF.

This clonotype was seen a handful of times. The chain is built from TRBV12-3 or TRBV12-4 and TRBJ1-2, with 8 nucleotides matching TRBD1. The CDR3 is 13 residues long. The J segment lost 6 bases and the V segment lost 3 bases, leaving 3 bases of the junction unmatched. CDR3 protein: CASSLTGEDGYTF. CDR3 nucleotides: TGTGCCAGCAGTTTGACAGGGGAGGATGGCTACACCTTC.

This clonotype was counted only a few times. This chain links TRBV5-6 with TRBJ1-6, with D possibly TRBD1 on 6 matching bases. CDR1 is SGHDT and CDR2 is YYEEEE in the germline V gene. There are 15 residues in the CDR3. Trimming cost V 4 bases and J 5 bases, with 13 bases left between them. The CDR3 is CASSPRGGHNSPLHF. CDR3 coding DNA: TGTGCCAGCAGCCCTAGGGGGGGGCATAATTCACCCCTCCACTTT.

This clonotype has a handful of counts. The chain couples TRBV5-6 to TRBJ2-7; D possibly matches TRBD1 or TRBD2 (5 bases each). The CDR3 contains 15 residues. CDR1 is SGHDT and CDR2 is YYEEEE in the germline V gene. V lost 2 bases and J 1 base, leaving 13 bases between the germline ends. For the CDR3, the DNA is TGTGCCAGCAGCTTCCGGGACCGCATATCCTACGAGCAGTACTTC. It codes for CASSFRDRISYEQYF.

This clonotype came up a few times. The chain is built from TRBV18 and TRBJ1-5; weak D call: TRBD1 (5 bases). The germline V gene encodes CDR1 KGHSH and CDR2 LQKENI. The CDR3 has 13 amino acids. V was clipped by 5 bases and J by 5 bases, with 10 bases between them. This CDR3 is CASSDSDYQPQHF. CDR3 coding DNA: TGTGCCAGCTCAGACAGCGATTATCAGCCCCAGCATTTT. Using reference TRBV18 and TRBJ1-5 for the parts outside the CDR3, the full variable domain is NAGVMQNPRHLVRRRGQEARLRCSPMKGHSHVYWYRQLPEEGLKFMVYLQKENIIDESGMPKERFSAEFPKEGPSILRIQQVVRGDSAAYFCASSDSDYQPQHFGDGTRLSIL.

The CDR3 DNA is TGCAGTGCTACCCGAAAAAGGGACAGGACAAACTATGGCTACACCTTC. This gives the protein CSATRKRDRTNYGYTF. This sequence joins TRBV20-1 and TRBJ1-2, with TRBD1 identical over 8 bases. This CDR3 has 16 amino acids. Trimming removed 4 bases from V and 2 bases from J; junction bases left unmatched: 12. Germline-derived CDR1 and CDR2 are DFQATT and SNEGSKA (reference sequence).

The chain is built from TRBV6-1 and TRBJ1-1, with D perhaps matching TRBD1 (5 bases). Trimming took 4 bases from V and 0 from J, leaving 9 bases between them. The CDR3 sequence is 14 residues long. CDR1 and CDR2 (germline): MNHNS, SASEGT. CDR3 loop: CASSGQMLNTEAFF. The CDR3 bases are TGTGCCAGCAGTGGACAGATGTTGAACACTGAAGCTTTCTTT.

This chain links TRBV28 with TRBJ2-7; 14 bases align to TRBD2. The length of the CDR3 is 18 residues. The V gene end was trimmed by 6 bases and the J gene end by 3 bases; junction bases not matched to a gene: 13. CDR1 is MDHEN, CDR2 SYDVKM, per germline. CDR3 in DNA: TGTGCCAGCAGCTCCCGTGGACTAGCGGGAGGAAGGGGCTACGAGCAGTACTTC. Translation gives CASSSRGLAGGRGYEQYF.

Ten or more counts support this clonotype. The chain recombines TRBV29-1 with TRBJ1-1; 7 positions agree with TRBD1. Germline CDR1 and CDR2: SQVTM and ANQGSEA. The CDR3 length is 12 residues. V trimming: 6 bases; J trimming: 4 bases; junction bases outside the gene matches: 5. The CDR3 DNA sequence: TGCAGCGTACGGACAGGTGGCACTGAAGCTTTCTTT. It yields the protein CSVRTGGTEAFF.

This clonotype came up a few times. The J gene is TRBJ2-5, the V gene TRBV7-2; 8 bases match TRBD2. Germline V gene lookup returns CDR1 SGHTA and CDR2 FQGNSA. This CDR3 has 15 residues. V dropped 5 bases and J dropped 6; count of bases not matched to a gene: 11. The CDR3 bases are TGTGCCAGCAGCCAGGGGCTAGCGGGCTCGAAGACCCAGTACTTC. This gives the protein CASSQGLAGSKTQYF.

This clonotype was seen more than once but under ten times. V is TRBV9 and J is TRBJ1-1; D is unresolved. CDR1 and CDR2 (germline): SGDLS, YYNGEE. This CDR3 spans 14 amino acids. The ends were cut back, 0 bases at V and 4 bases at J, with 10 bases in the middle. The CDR3 DNA follows: TGTGCCAGCAGCGTAGAGGACGGACTCACTGAAGCTTTCTTT. Protein: CASSVEDGLTEAFF.

The chain uses TRBV18 and TRBJ2-3, with D perhaps matching TRBD1 (5 bases). In germline, CDR1 is KGHSH, CDR2 LQKENI. Trimming pared 2 bases from V and 6 bases from J, leaving 12 bases between. The CDR3 consists of 14 residues. CDR3 sequence reads: CASSPRGLADTQYF. The CDR3 nucleotides read TGTGCCAGCTCACCAAGGGGCCTGGCGGATACGCAGTATTTT.

This clonotype was found a few times. The chain links TRBV20-1 to TRBJ2-3; D gene uncertain. Trimming stripped 6 bases from V and 2 bases from J, with 12 bases between. Germline assignment: CDR1 DFQATT and CDR2 SNEGSKA (reference sequence). The CDR3 runs 13 residues. The CDR3 region has the DNA TGCAGTGCCTTCGAAACCTTCACAGATACGCAGTATTTT. This gives the protein CSAFETFTDTQYF.

The CDR3 coding sequence is TGTGCCAGCAGCGGTGGACCAACCTCCTCCTACGAGCAGTACTTC. Translation gives CASSGGPTSSYEQYF. The J gene is TRBJ2-7, the V gene TRBV25-1; D gene ambiguous. The CDR3 runs to 15 residues. Germline V lookup: CDR1 MGHDK, CDR2 SYGVNS. Deletions cut 6 bases from V and 0 bases from J, with 15 bases between.

Many counts were recorded for this clonotype. This rearrangement joins TRBV6-5 to TRBJ1-1, with a tentative D call TRBD1 (6 bases). Trimming shortened V by 0 bases and J by 1 base, and 15 bases separated the two germline ends. The germline CDR1 and CDR2 sequences are MNHEY and SVGAGI. This CDR3 is 17 amino acids long. CDR3 amino acids: CASSYSMWGGGNTEAFF. In nucleotides, the CDR3 is TGTGCCAGCAGTTACTCGATGTGGGGAGGGGGGAACACTGAAGCTTTCTTT.

There are many counts of this clonotype. CDR3 coding DNA: TGCAGTGCTGCCGGTGCGGGACAGGGGAAAGAAAAACTGTTTTTT. It specifies CSAAGAGQGKEKLFF. The chain has TRBV20-1 and TRBJ1-4, with TRBD1 matching over 10 bases. The CDR3 contains 15 residues. CDR1 and CDR2 (germline): DFQATT, SNEGSKA (reference sequence). The V segment lost 5 bases and the J segment 8 bases; nucleotides outside the gene matches: 11.

This clonotype was detected ten times or more. The V call is TRBV18, the J call TRBJ2-1; TRBD2 matches 11 bases. Trimming at V came to 6 bases and at J to 7 bases, leaving 8 bases not matched to a gene. In germline, CDR1 is KGHSH, CDR2 LQKENI. CDR3 length: 15 amino acids. CDR3 DNA: TGTGCCAGCTCTCAGACTAGCGGGGTAGAAAATGAGCAGTTCTTC. It specifies CASSQTSGVENEQFF.

This clonotype has more than one count but fewer than ten. The genes are TRBV12-3 or TRBV12-4 and TRBJ2-3; D could derive from TRBD1 or TRBD2 (5 bases each). CDR3 size: 15 residues. V lost 2 bases to trimming and J lost 5 bases, with 14 bases between them. CDR3 sequence reads: CASSLPRTLGDTQYF. Written as DNA, the CDR3 is TGTGCCAGCAGTTTACCCCGGACACTAGGAGATACGCAGTATTTT.

This clonotype occurred a few times. The rearrangement links TRBV6-1 to TRBJ1-2, with D maybe TRBD1 (5 bases). The germline V gene has CDR1 MNHNS and CDR2 SASEGT. This CDR3 has 16 residues. V dropped 7 bases and J dropped 0 bases, with 18 bases sitting between them. The CDR3 reads CASKEGSGLANYGYTF. CDR3 sequence (DNA): TGTGCCAGCAAGGAGGGGAGTGGGCTAGCTAACTATGGCTACACCTTC.

This chain uses TRBV12-3 or TRBV12-4 with TRBJ1-4, with D possibly TRBD1 on 5 matching bases. The ends were cut back, 6 bases at V and 5 bases at J, with 16 bases in the middle. This CDR3 is 15 amino acids long. This CDR3 reads CASRTGGDSNEKLFF. In nucleotides, the CDR3 is TGTGCCAGCAGGACCGGGGGGGACTCGAATGAAAAACTGTTTTTT.

The rearrangement uses TRBV27 and TRBJ2-5; 8 bases align to TRBD2. Per the germline V gene, CDR1 is MNHEY and CDR2 is SMNVEV (reference sequence). The CDR3 is made up of 16 amino acids. V was clipped by 5 bases and J by 5 bases; unmatched bases: 13. CDR3 sequence (DNA): TGTGCCAGCAGTCAAAGGGATTGGACTAGCCGGGAGACCCAGTACTTC. Its translation is CASSQRDWTSRETQYF.